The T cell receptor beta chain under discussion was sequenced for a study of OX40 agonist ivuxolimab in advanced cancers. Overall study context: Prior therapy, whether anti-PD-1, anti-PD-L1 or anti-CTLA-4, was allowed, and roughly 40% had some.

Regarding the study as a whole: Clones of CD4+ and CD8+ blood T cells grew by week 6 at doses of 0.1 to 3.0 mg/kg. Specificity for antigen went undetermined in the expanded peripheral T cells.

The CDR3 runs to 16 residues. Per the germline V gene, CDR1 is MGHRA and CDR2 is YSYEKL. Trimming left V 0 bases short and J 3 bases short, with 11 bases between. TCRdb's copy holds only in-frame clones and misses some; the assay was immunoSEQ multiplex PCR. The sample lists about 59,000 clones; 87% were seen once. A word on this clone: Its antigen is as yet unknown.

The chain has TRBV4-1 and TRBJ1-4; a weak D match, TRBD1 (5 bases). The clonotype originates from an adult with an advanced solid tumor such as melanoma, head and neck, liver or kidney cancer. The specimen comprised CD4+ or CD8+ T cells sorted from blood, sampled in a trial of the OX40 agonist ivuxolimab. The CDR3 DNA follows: TGCGCCAGCAGCCAAGATCCGGGGGAATCTAATGAAAAACTGTTTTTT. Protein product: CASSQDPGESNEKLFF.